These 13 T cell receptor beta chains originate from one sample sequenced in a study of T cell responses to AZD1222 COVID-19 vaccine. Data came from immunoSEQ multiplex PCR; TCRdb stores just in-frame clones and leaves some out. In the table there are roughly 150,000 clones, about nine tenths of which are singletons. The sequencing here drew on peripheral blood, taken on day 0 of MenACWY control vaccination. The receptors stem from an adult in good health.

The V call is TRBV2, the J call TRBJ1-6; maybe TRBD1 (6 bases). Looked up from germline, CDR1 is SNHLY and CDR2 is FYNNEI. The CDR3 extends over 14 amino acids. Trimming cost V 6 bases and J 10 bases, with 16 bases left between them. The CDR3 nucleotides read TGTGCCAGCAGGGGGGGCCTTAGGCGATCACCCCTCCACTTT. Translation: CASRGGLRRSPLHF.

The rearrangement links TRBV7-8 to TRBJ2-1; D unclear. Germline values: CDR1 SGHVS, CDR2 FQNEAQ. The CDR3 extends over 12 amino acids. V was shortened by 4 bases and J by 3 bases, with 4 bases between the two germline ends. In DNA, the CDR3 is TGTGCCAGCAGCTCCTTCTACAATGAGCAGTTCTTC. Encoded protein: CASSSFYNEQFF.

The sample holds one count of this clone. The V call is TRBV12-5, the J call TRBJ1-5; D gene unclear. This CDR3 has 13 residues. The V gene's germline CDR1 is LGHNT and CDR2 FRNRAP. V lost 4 bases to trimming and J lost 9 bases, with 13 bases between them. CDR3 coding DNA: TGTGCTAGTGGTTACCCGACAATGGGGCCCCAGCATTTT. Amino acid sequence: CASGYPTMGPQHF.

The chain has TRBV18 and TRBJ1-2; D unclear. Trimming took 0 bases from V and 9 from J, leaving 14 bases between them. Germline CDR1 KGHSH, CDR2 LQKENI. This CDR3 spans 14 amino acids. The CDR3, as DNA: TGTGCCAGCTCACCACCGGGTCCGATGTATAGCTACACCTTC. Protein: CASSPPGPMYSYTF.

V and J are TRBV24-1 and TRBJ1-5, with D uncertain. Trimming stripped 2 bases from V and 8 bases from J, with 6 bases between. The CDR3 has 12 residues. Germline V lookup: CDR1 KGHDR, CDR2 SFDVKD. The CDR3 region has the DNA TGTGCCACCAGTGATTCTGGGAAGCCCCAGCATTTT. This translates into CATSDSGKPQHF.

Note on this clone: The sample holds other DNA sequences that translate to the same CDR3. The CDR3 DNA reads TGTGCCTGGAGTGGCAGCAATCAGCCCCAGCATTTT. Protein sequence: CAWSGSNQPQHF. V gene TRBV30 combines with J gene TRBJ1-5; D is ambiguous. The CDR3 runs to 12 residues. Trimming took 1 base from V and 1 from J, leaving 2 bases between them. Per the germline V gene, CDR1 is GTSNPN and CDR2 is SVGIG (reference sequence).

DNA of the CDR3: TGTGCCAGCAGTACTCCCGGGACTAGCGGGAGGGCCGTGCAGTTCTTC. Translating gives CASSTPGTSGRAVQFF. The gene calls are TRBV28 and TRBJ2-1; 16 bases line up with TRBD2. This CDR3 is 16 amino acids long. Trimming cost V 5 bases and J 12 bases; bases outside gene matches: 10. Looked up from germline, CDR1 is MDHEN and CDR2 is SYDVKM.

V gene TRBV6-1 combines with J gene TRBJ2-5; D is undetermined. Trimming shortened V by 2 bases and J by 1 base, and 8 bases separated the two germline ends. Germline CDR1 MNHNS, CDR2 SASEGT. This CDR3 is 14 amino acids long. Written as DNA, the CDR3 is TGTGCCAGCAGTGAACCAGGCAGCCAAGAGACCCAGTACTTC. Amino acids: CASSEPGSQETQYF.

V and J are TRBV28 and TRBJ1-1; D is perhaps TRBD1 (5 bases). CDR3 size: 11 residues. Germline V gene lookup returns CDR1 MDHEN and CDR2 SYDVKM. Between the trimmed V and J ends, which lost 6 bases and 8 bases, there was a span of 10 bases. The CDR3 DNA follows: TGTGCCAGCAGGCTAGGGGTAGAAGCTTTCTTT. Protein: CASRLGVEAFF.

The V call is TRBV12-3 or TRBV12-4, the J call TRBJ2-7, with no clear D. Trimming cost V 5 bases and J 3 bases, with 8 bases left between them. This CDR3 is built from 12 residues. The CDR3 reads CASSQSVYEQYF. CDR3 DNA sequence: TGTGCCAGCAGTCAAAGCGTCTACGAGCAGTACTTC.

This rearrangement joins TRBV10-3 to TRBJ2-1; TRBD2 aligns across 11 bases. Germline-derived CDR1 and CDR2 are ENHRY and SYGVKD. V lost 8 bases to trimming and J lost 5 bases; unmatched junction nucleotides: 17. The CDR3 contains 18 residues. CDR3 loop: CAIRPGLADPEAHNEQFF. DNA for the CDR3: TGTGCCATCCGCCCGGGACTAGCGGACCCAGAGGCCCACAATGAGCAGTTCTTC.

The V and J genes are TRBV2 and TRBJ1-1, with a tentative D call TRBD1 (5 bases). Germline CDR1 is SNHLY and CDR2 is FYNNEI. CDR3 length equals 15 residues. V was clipped by 5 bases and J by 4 bases, with 17 bases between them. CDR3 in amino acids: CASSRARGEGTEAFF. The CDR3 DNA reads TGTGCCAGCAGTCGGGCACGGGGGGAGGGCACTGAAGCTTTCTTT.

The V gene is TRBV5-4, the J gene TRBJ2-3, with D possibly matching TRBD2 (6 bases). Trimming shortened V by 4 bases and J by 6 bases, and 9 bases separated the two germline ends. The CDR3 loop spans 12 amino acids. Germline CDR1 reads SGHNT; CDR2 reads YYREEE (reference sequence). CDR3 sequence reads: CASSHRGDTQYF. CDR3 coding DNA: TGTGCCAGCAGCCATCGGGGGGATACGCAGTATTTT.